Detailed here is one T cell receptor beta chain. The data derive from a study of blood T cell repertoires in COVID-19. The J segment lost 7 bases and the V segment lost 2 bases, leaving 6 bases of the junction unmatched. Germline assignment: CDR1 MNHEY and CDR2 SVGAGI. The CDR3 spans 14 residues. Sequenced by immunoSEQ multiplex PCR; TCRdb stores in-frame clones only, minus some. Among about 220,000 clones listed, approximately 85% were seen once. This chain joins TRBV6-5 and TRBJ2-7, with TRBD1 matching 9 bases. Sequencing was carried out using peripheral blood. The origin of this receptor is a woman in her 70s with COVID-19, enrolled during active disease. The CDR3 region has the DNA TGTGCCAGCAGTTACAGACAGGGGGTGAGGGAGCAGTACTTC. This encodes CASSYRQGVREQYF.